This record looks at one T cell receptor beta chain sequence and its context. There is no known antigen for this receptor. No quality values exist for individual bases; no much larger clone is one base distant. The data were taken from a study of blood T cell repertoires in COVID-19 (TCRdb year 2020). About the investigation overall: The collaborator samples originated in the United States, Italy and Spain and spanned the acute and convalescent phases of COVID-19. Sample metadata almost always included a de-identified subject ID, COVID-19 status, age in years and sex. Where available, HLA class I and class II types were obtained from metadata supplied by the sample provider rather than from assay-based typing. Deeply sampled blood TCRbeta repertoires from subjects exposed to, actively infected with, or recovered from COVID-19 were included in the dataset. The repertoires were released in a freely available public database meant as a resource for research on the immune response to SARS-CoV-2. Samples were obtained from the ongoing ImmuneRACE study (first 160 participants) and from 1,254 subjects provided by 6 global collaborators. The prospective study material was composed of cDNA or gDNA derived from T cells, B-cell-depleted T cells, or PBMCs.

V is shortened by 0 bases, J by 5 bases, and the region joining them spans 17 bases. Per the germline V gene (reference sequence), SGHKS is the CDR1 and YYEKEE is the CDR2. From its cysteine to its phenylalanine, the CDR3 spans 16 amino acids. CDR3 DNA is the only sequence kept; it has 48 bases, read in frame from the first base. Study-wide conclusions, independent of this receptor: Clinical and demographic metadata were provided uncurated, with the amount varying by source and participant.

Participants in the prospective study were aged about 18 to 89 years, lived in approximately 26 United States geographic areas, and enrolled through a virtual design. Cohort assignment in the prospective study relied on participant-reported clinical history from a screening survey and a study questionnaire. ImmuneRACE Cohort 3 recovered participants were defined by two consecutive negative NP/OP PCR tests, healthcare professional clearance, or symptom resolution. In the prospective study, mobile phlebotomists collected whole blood, serum and a nasopharyngeal or oropharyngeal swab from each participant. Prospective study participants could optionally give additional blood draws and questionnaires over an approximately two-month period. Blood samples from the prospective study were shipped frozen or at room temperature prior to DNA extraction. TCRbeta CDR3 regions were amplified from genomic DNA using the immunoSEQ Assay, a bias-controlled multiplex PCR. As for the original processing: The number of nucleated cells in each sample was estimated by amplification of reference gene primers within the assay. Sequence reads were collapsed and filtered to measure the absolute abundance of every unique TCRbeta CDR3 rearrangement. For each sample, productive Simpson clonality was calculated by taking the square root of Simpson's diversity index across productive rearrangements. In its TCRdb copy, this immuneACCESS table keeps in-frame sequences only and misses some clones. Where compared with another copy, unresolved V genes explain less than half of these, and the others have no known cause. V, J and clone size are taken as reported in that table, and D and trimming were inferred from the DNA itself. For this sample the table gives roughly 300,000 clones, of which around 87% were detected only once. Approximately 5% of the sample goes to the ten largest clones.

Input material: PBMCs or T cells enriched from blood (not recorded which). This TCR was sampled from a woman in her 30s who had recovered from COVID-19. The rearranged segments are TRBV5-5 and TRBJ1-1; TRBD1 is a possible D gene, resting on 5 matching bases. The DNA sequence is as follows: TGTGCCAGCAGCTTGGCCGACGGCAGGGTGGGTACTGAAGCTTTCTTT. Translated, this gives CASSLADGRVGTEAFF.